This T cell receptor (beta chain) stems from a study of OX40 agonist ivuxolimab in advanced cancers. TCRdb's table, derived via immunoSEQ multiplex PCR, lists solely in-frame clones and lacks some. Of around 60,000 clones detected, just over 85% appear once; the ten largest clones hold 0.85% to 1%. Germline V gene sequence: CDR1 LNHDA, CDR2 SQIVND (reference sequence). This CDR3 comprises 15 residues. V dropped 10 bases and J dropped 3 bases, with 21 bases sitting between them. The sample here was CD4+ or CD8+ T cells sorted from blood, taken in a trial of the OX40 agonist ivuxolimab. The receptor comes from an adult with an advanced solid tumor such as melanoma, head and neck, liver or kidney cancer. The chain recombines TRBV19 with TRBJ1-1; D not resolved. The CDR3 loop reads CATARSVDLYTEAFF. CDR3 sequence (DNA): TGTGCCACCGCGCGGTCGGTAGACCTTTACACTGAAGCTTTCTTT.